This T cell receptor beta chain stems from a study of blood T cell repertoires in COVID-19. CDR1 is ENHRY and CDR2 is SYGVKD in the germline V gene. This CDR3 is 14 amino acids long. Trimming took off 7 bases at V and 1 base at J, with 13 bases between the two ends. TCRdb's copy holds only in-frame clones and misses some; the assay was immunoSEQ multiplex PCR. This table holds hundreds of thousands of clones, approximately 90% found once. Sequencing was done on a sample of PBMCs or T cells enriched from blood (not recorded which). The sequence came from a man over 45 who had been exposed to COVID-19. The chain couples TRBV10-3 to TRBJ1-1, with D possibly being TRBD1 (5 bases). CDR3 in amino acids: CAITPNQGNTEAFF. CDR3 bases: TGTGCCATCACCCCGAACCAGGGGAACACTGAAGCTTTCTTT.